These T cell receptor beta chains were read from a single sample in a study of blood T cell repertoires in COVID-19. Clones were sequenced by immunoSEQ multiplex PCR, and TCRdb holds only the in-frame ones, with some missing. The table lists approximately 49,000 clones, 80% to 85% of them singletons. Sequenced sample: peripheral blood. These receptors came from a woman of 80 years or more with COVID-19, enrolled during active disease. The CDR3 runs from the conserved cysteine through the conserved F or W. Each record gives: D gene, clone size, J gene, V gene, CDR3 protein, CDR3 DNA. The D gene is left open where the match is weak. Not every row has a clone size; where given, it reads once, few, many or a size class.

D gene: .
clone size: once
J gene: TRBJ1-1
V gene: TRBV5-6
CDR3 protein: CASSWVSGTEAFF
CDR3 DNA: TGTGCCAGCAGCTGGGTGAGCGGCACTGAAGCTTTCTTT

D gene: TRBD1
clone size: .
J gene: TRBJ2-3
V gene: TRBV6-5
CDR3 protein: CASRGQGINTQYF
CDR3 DNA: TGTGCCAGCAGGGGACAGGGGATTAATACGCAGTATTTT

D gene: TRBD1
clone size: .
J gene: TRBJ2-7
V gene: TRBV27
CDR3 protein: CASSLTGAPLYEQYF
CDR3 DNA: TGTGCCAGCAGTCTCACAGGGGCCCCGCTCTACGAGCAGTACTTC

D gene: TRBD2
clone size: .
J gene: TRBJ2-7
V gene: TRBV4-2
CDR3 protein: CASSQDLGGSGKPGEQYF
CDR3 DNA: TGTGCCAGCAGCCAAGATCTAGGTGGGAGCGGGAAGCCTGGCGAGCAGTACTTC

D gene: .
clone size: .
J gene: TRBJ1-4
V gene: TRBV15
CDR3 protein: CATSRASGHTLEKLFF
CDR3 DNA: TGTGCCACCAGCAGAGCTTCGGGACATACGTTAGAAAAACTGTTTTTT

D gene: .
clone size: .
J gene: TRBJ2-4
V gene: TRBV7-9
CDR3 protein: CASSRGGSQNIQYF
CDR3 DNA: TGTGCCAGCAGCCGAGGGGGTAGCCAAAACATTCAGTACTTC

D gene: TRBD2
clone size: once
J gene: TRBJ2-2
V gene: TRBV19
CDR3 protein: CASSTPSGLAGLAGELFF
CDR3 DNA: TGTGCCAGTAGTACGCCGTCGGGACTAGCGGGGCTGGCCGGGGAGCTGTTTTTT

D gene: TRBD1
clone size: once
J gene: TRBJ1-1
V gene: TRBV14
CDR3 protein: CASSRSRTGLEAFF
CDR3 DNA: TGTGCCAGCAGCCGATCCCGGACAGGGCTTGAAGCTTTCTTT

D gene: TRBD1
clone size: .
J gene: TRBJ1-1
V gene: TRBV7-9
CDR3 protein: CASSIVGTGNTEAFF
CDR3 DNA: TGTGCCAGCAGCATAGTGGGGACAGGGAACACTGAAGCTTTCTTT

D gene: TRBD2
clone size: .
J gene: TRBJ2-5
V gene: TRBV6-2/TRBV6-3
CDR3 protein: CASSPRLAGGPETQYF
CDR3 DNA: TGTGCCAGCAGTCCACGACTAGCGGGAGGGCCGGAGACCCAGTACTTC

D gene: .
clone size: .
J gene: TRBJ1-6
V gene: TRBV30
CDR3 protein: CAWSSRGMRSYNSPLHF
CDR3 DNA: TGTGCCTGGAGTTCACGGGGGATGAGGTCCTATAATTCACCCCTCCACTTT

D gene: .
clone size: .
J gene: TRBJ1-3
V gene: TRBV19
CDR3 protein: CASSKTGRSGNTIYF
CDR3 DNA: TGTGCCAGTAGTAAAACAGGGCGTTCAGGAAACACCATATATTTT

D gene: .
clone size: few
J gene: TRBJ1-2
V gene: TRBV20-1
CDR3 protein: CSATQNYGYTF
CDR3 DNA: TGCAGTGCTACACAGAACTATGGCTACACCTTC

D gene: .
clone size: .
J gene: TRBJ1-5
V gene: TRBV5-1
CDR3 protein: CASSLSPNQPQHF
CDR3 DNA: TGCGCCAGCAGCTTGAGCCCGAATCAGCCCCAGCATTTT

D gene: TRBD1
clone size: .
J gene: TRBJ2-4
V gene: TRBV5-1
CDR3 protein: CASSEDRGPKNIQYF
CDR3 DNA: TGCGCCAGCAGCGAGGACAGGGGTCCCAAAAACATTCAGTACTTC

D gene: .
clone size: .
J gene: TRBJ2-1
V gene: TRBV14
CDR3 protein: CASSQEYGFTYNEQFF
CDR3 DNA: TGTGCCAGCAGCCAAGAGTACGGGTTCACCTACAATGAGCAGTTCTTC

D gene: .
clone size: .
J gene: TRBJ2-3
V gene: TRBV30
CDR3 protein: CAWNNQGGGTDTQYF
CDR3 DNA: TGTGCCTGGAATAATCAGGGTGGTGGCACAGATACGCAGTATTTT

D gene: TRBD1
clone size: .
J gene: TRBJ2-7
V gene: TRBV2
CDR3 protein: CASSGQAGQYF
CDR3 DNA: TGTGCCAGCAGCGGACAGGCTGGGCAGTACTTC

D gene: TRBD1
clone size: .
J gene: TRBJ2-1
V gene: TRBV2
CDR3 protein: CASILGGQGSGNEQFF
CDR3 DNA: TGTGCCAGCATCCTAGGGGGACAGGGGTCGGGGAATGAGCAGTTCTTC

D gene: .
clone size: .
J gene: TRBJ1-1
V gene: TRBV11-2
CDR3 protein: CASSLGQRNTEAFF
CDR3 DNA: TGTGCCAGCAGCTTAGGACAGCGGAACACTGAAGCTTTCTTT

D gene: .
clone size: .
J gene: TRBJ2-1
V gene: TRBV19
CDR3 protein: CASSISHTSYNEQFF
CDR3 DNA: TGTGCCAGTAGTATTAGCCATACTTCCTACAATGAGCAGTTCTTC

D gene: .
clone size: .
J gene: TRBJ2-1
V gene: TRBV6-5
CDR3 protein: CASSSQIREQFF
CDR3 DNA: TGTGCCAGCAGTTCGCAGATCCGTGAGCAGTTCTTC

D gene: .
clone size: .
J gene: TRBJ2-1
V gene: TRBV19
CDR3 protein: CASSLQGKPYNEQFF
CDR3 DNA: TGTGCCAGTAGTCTACAGGGAAAGCCCTACAATGAGCAGTTCTTC

D gene: TRBD1
clone size: .
J gene: TRBJ1-3
V gene: TRBV5-6
CDR3 protein: CASNLGGQFRSGNTIYF
CDR3 DNA: TGTGCCAGCAATCTTGGGGGACAGTTTCGCTCTGGAAACACCATATATTTT

D gene: TRBD1
clone size: .
J gene: TRBJ2-2
V gene: TRBV2
CDR3 protein: CASSGDSANTGELFF
CDR3 DNA: TGTGCCAGCAGTGGGGACAGCGCGAACACCGGGGAGCTGTTTTTT

D gene: .
clone size: .
J gene: TRBJ2-7
V gene: TRBV28
CDR3 protein: CASSSLTGYSFYEQYF
CDR3 DNA: TGTGCCAGCAGTTCCTTGACAGGATATAGTTTCTACGAGCAGTACTTC

D gene: TRBD1
clone size: .
J gene: TRBJ1-6
V gene: TRBV5-1
CDR3 protein: CASSSSGGNSPLHF
CDR3 DNA: TGCGCCAGCAGCTCATCAGGGGGTAATTCACCCCTCCACTTT

D gene: TRBD2
clone size: .
J gene: TRBJ2-1
V gene: TRBV9
CDR3 protein: CASSKLAGGRNEQFF
CDR3 DNA: TGTGCCAGCAGCAAACTAGCGGGAGGGCGAAATGAGCAGTTCTTC

D gene: .
clone size: .
J gene: TRBJ1-3
V gene: TRBV12-3/TRBV12-4
CDR3 protein: CASSNNRDTIYF
CDR3 DNA: TGTGCCAGCAGTAATAACAGGGACACCATATATTTT

D gene: .
clone size: .
J gene: TRBJ2-6
V gene: TRBV27
CDR3 protein: CASSPSRGLDSGANVLTF
CDR3 DNA: TGTGCCAGCAGTCCTAGCCGCGGACTGGACTCTGGGGCCAACGTCCTGACTTTC

D gene: TRBD1
clone size: .
J gene: TRBJ1-1
V gene: TRBV11-1
CDR3 protein: CASSSSTGGQTGAFF
CDR3 DNA: TGTGCCAGCAGCTCCTCAACAGGGGGCCAAACCGGGGCTTTCTTT

D gene: TRBD1
clone size: .
J gene: TRBJ2-7
V gene: TRBV7-9
CDR3 protein: CASSDPGQGGYEQYF
CDR3 DNA: TGTGCCAGCAGCGATCCGGGACAGGGCGGGTACGAGCAGTACTTC

D gene: .
clone size: .
J gene: TRBJ2-7
V gene: TRBV14
CDR3 protein: CASSQGRGTYEQYF
CDR3 DNA: TGTGCCAGCAGCCAAGGCAGGGGTACCTACGAGCAGTACTTC

D gene: TRBD1
clone size: .
J gene: TRBJ1-5
V gene: TRBV18
CDR3 protein: CASSPRTGNGNQPQHF
CDR3 DNA: TGTGCCAGCTCACCGAGGACAGGGAATGGTAATCAGCCCCAGCATTTT

D gene: TRBD2
clone size: once
J gene: TRBJ2-1
V gene: TRBV3-1/TRBV3-2
CDR3 protein: CASRRTSGRPEQFF
CDR3 DNA: TGTGCCAGCAGACGGACTAGCGGGAGACCTGAGCAGTTCTTC

D gene: .
clone size: .
J gene: TRBJ2-7
V gene: TRBV14
CDR3 protein: CASSQDWGPSGNEQYF
CDR3 DNA: TGTGCCAGCAGCCAAGATTGGGGGCCTTCGGGGAACGAGCAGTACTTC

D gene: TRBD2
clone size: once
J gene: TRBJ2-2
V gene: TRBV27
CDR3 protein: CASSKTGTSGIDRGAVF
CDR3 DNA: TGTGCCAGCAGCAAAACCGGGACTAGCGGGATTGACCGGGGAGCTGTTTTT

D gene: .
clone size: .
J gene: TRBJ2-3
V gene: TRBV27
CDR3 protein: CASSWYSGDTDTQYF
CDR3 DNA: TGTGCCAGCAGCTGGTACAGCGGAGATACAGATACGCAGTATTTT

D gene: TRBD2
clone size: once
J gene: TRBJ2-3
V gene: TRBV7-3
CDR3 protein: CASSLMGTRQYF
CDR3 DNA: TGTGCCAGCAGCTTAATGGGGACTAGGCAGTATTTT

D gene: .
clone size: .
J gene: TRBJ2-5
V gene: TRBV24-1
CDR3 protein: CATSGGDQETQYF
CDR3 DNA: TGTGCCACCAGTGGGGGCGACCAAGAGACCCAGTACTTC

D gene: .
clone size: few
J gene: TRBJ2-2
V gene: TRBV7-3
CDR3 protein: CASSPVVTGELFF
CDR3 DNA: TGTGCCAGCAGCCCCGTAGTCACCGGGGAGCTGTTTTTT

D gene: .
clone size: few
J gene: TRBJ1-1
V gene: TRBV10-3
CDR3 protein: CAISGNTNEAFF
CDR3 DNA: TGTGCCATTTCGGGGAACACCAATGAAGCTTTCTTT

D gene: .
clone size: .
J gene: TRBJ2-2
V gene: TRBV24-1
CDR3 protein: CATSKGLANTGELFF
CDR3 DNA: TGTGCCACCTCGAAGGGACTCGCGAACACCGGGGAGCTGTTTTTT

D gene: .
clone size: .
J gene: TRBJ1-1
V gene: TRBV6-1
CDR3 protein: CASSDWGLVGTEAFF
CDR3 DNA: TGTGCCAGCAGTGATTGGGGGCTCGTCGGCACTGAAGCTTTCTTT

D gene: TRBD2
clone size: .
J gene: TRBJ2-7
V gene: TRBV7-6
CDR3 protein: CASSLVSGTSGTYEQYF
CDR3 DNA: TGTGCCAGCAGCTTAGTGTCCGGGACTAGCGGGACCTACGAGCAGTACTTC

D gene: .
clone size: .
J gene: TRBJ2-7
V gene: TRBV19
CDR3 protein: CASSIRFAGEQYF
CDR3 DNA: TGTGCCAGTAGTATTCGGTTCGCAGGGGAGCAGTACTTC

D gene: TRBD2
clone size: few
J gene: TRBJ2-7
V gene: TRBV6-5
CDR3 protein: CASSYSPSGGSYEQYF
CDR3 DNA: TGTGCCAGCAGTTACTCTCCTAGCGGAGGGTCCTACGAGCAGTACTTC

D gene: TRBD2
clone size: .
J gene: TRBJ2-2
V gene: TRBV19
CDR3 protein: CASSPRTSGMAGELFF
CDR3 DNA: TGTGCCAGTAGCCCACGGACTAGCGGGATGGCCGGGGAGCTGTTTTTT

D gene: .
clone size: few
J gene: TRBJ1-2
V gene: TRBV5-1
CDR3 protein: CASSPDGTPARIGYTF
CDR3 DNA: TGCGCCAGCAGCCCCGACGGGACACCAGCCCGGATTGGCTACACCTTC

D gene: TRBD2
clone size: .
J gene: TRBJ2-5
V gene: TRBV18
CDR3 protein: CASSPMGLAGETQYF
CDR3 DNA: TGTGCCAGCTCCCCTATGGGACTAGCGGGGGAGACCCAGTACTTC

D gene: .
clone size: few
J gene: TRBJ1-1
V gene: TRBV25-1
CDR3 protein: CASSSSTAEAFF
CDR3 DNA: .

D gene: TRBD1
clone size: .
J gene: TRBJ1-5
V gene: TRBV7-8
CDR3 protein: CASSNQGARVKPQHF
CDR3 DNA: TGTGCCAGCAGCAACCAGGGGGCGCGGGTTAAGCCCCAGCATTTT